This T cell receptor beta chain was identified in a study of T cell responses to AZD1222 COVID-19 vaccine. Points from the study as a whole: No repertoire was sampled before or during the peak T cell response, only after it. Clonal diversity was possibly underestimated, and white British individuals and females predominated among donors. Seropositive AZD1222 recipients at baseline numbered only 6 or 7. Vaccination with two AZD1222 doses was followed by a rise in Spike-specific TCR breadth and depth.

In its sample, this clone was seen a few times. What it recognizes is unknown. The method was immunoSEQ multiplex PCR; TCRdb's version includes in-frame clones alone and lacks a portion of them. The sample comprises over 150,000 clones, roughly nine tenths of which are singletons, and less than 3% rests with the top ten. Material: peripheral blood, obtained on day 0 of AZD1222 vaccination. The origin of this receptor is an adult in good health.

In nucleotides, the CDR3 is TGCGCCAGCAGCCGGGTTTCGGGGTCGACATACAATGAGCAGTTCTTC. It yields the protein CASSRVSGSTYNEQFF. This chain uses TRBV5-1 with TRBJ2-1, with a possible D match to TRBD2 (5 bases). This CDR3 is 16 amino acids long. V was shortened by 4 bases and J by 4 bases, with 18 bases between the two germline ends. The germline V gene has CDR1 SGHRS and CDR2 YFSETQ.